The present T cell receptor beta chain was sequenced within a study of blood T cell repertoires in COVID-19. Assay: immunoSEQ multiplex PCR; the TCRdb copy retains only in-frame clones and omits some. The profile shows 90,000 to 120,000 clones, 80% to 90% of them singletons. The CDR3 is made up of 13 amino acids. V lost 1 base and J 5 bases, leaving 7 bases between the germline ends. The germline V gene has CDR1 SGHNT and CDR2 YYREEE (reference sequence). The receptor was isolated from a woman of 80 years or more with acute or convalescent COVID-19. The chain uses TRBV5-4 and TRBJ2-1; D possibly corresponds to TRBD2 (5 bases). The sequenced sample consisted of peripheral blood. The CDR3 bases are TGTGCCAGCAGCTTGCGGCGGGACAATGAGCAGTTCTTC. Translated, it gives CASSLRRDNEQFF.